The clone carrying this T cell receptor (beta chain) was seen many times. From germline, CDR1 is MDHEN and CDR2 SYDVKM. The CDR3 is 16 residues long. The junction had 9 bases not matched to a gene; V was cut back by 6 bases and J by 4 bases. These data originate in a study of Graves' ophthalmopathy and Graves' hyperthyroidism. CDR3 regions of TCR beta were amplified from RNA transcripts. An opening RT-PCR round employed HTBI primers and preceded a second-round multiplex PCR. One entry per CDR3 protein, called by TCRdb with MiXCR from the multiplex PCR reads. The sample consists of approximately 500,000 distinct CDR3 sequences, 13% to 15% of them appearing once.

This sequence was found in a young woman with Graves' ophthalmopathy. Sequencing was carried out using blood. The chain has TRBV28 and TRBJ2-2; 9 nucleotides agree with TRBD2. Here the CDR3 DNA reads TGTGCCAGCAGCCAGGGAGTGCGGGGGGGCACCGGGGAGCTGTTTTTT. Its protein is CASSQGVRGGTGELFF.